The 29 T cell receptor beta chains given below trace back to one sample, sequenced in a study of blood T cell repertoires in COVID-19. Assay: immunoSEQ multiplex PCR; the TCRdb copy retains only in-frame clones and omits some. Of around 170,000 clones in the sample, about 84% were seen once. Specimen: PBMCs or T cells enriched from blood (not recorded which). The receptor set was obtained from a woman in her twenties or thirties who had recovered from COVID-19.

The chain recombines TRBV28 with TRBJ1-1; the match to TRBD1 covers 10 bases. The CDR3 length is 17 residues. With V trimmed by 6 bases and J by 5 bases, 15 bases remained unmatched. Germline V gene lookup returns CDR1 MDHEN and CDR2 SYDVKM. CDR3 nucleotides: TGTGCCAGCAGATCTAACCCGGCTGGGACAGGGGTTACTGAAGCTTTCTTT. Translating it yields CASRSNPAGTGVTEAFF.

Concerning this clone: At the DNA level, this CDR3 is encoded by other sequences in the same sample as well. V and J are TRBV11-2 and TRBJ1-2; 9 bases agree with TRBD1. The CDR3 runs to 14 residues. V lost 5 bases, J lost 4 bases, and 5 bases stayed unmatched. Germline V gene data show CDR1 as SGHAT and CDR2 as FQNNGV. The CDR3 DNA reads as TGTGCCAGCAGCCCCCGGGACAGGGCCTATGGCTACACCTTC. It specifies CASSPRDRAYGYTF.

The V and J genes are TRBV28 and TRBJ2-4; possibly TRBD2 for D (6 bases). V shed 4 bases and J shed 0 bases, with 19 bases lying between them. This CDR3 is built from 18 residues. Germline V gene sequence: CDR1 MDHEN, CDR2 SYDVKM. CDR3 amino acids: CASSWDFGRILAKNIQYF. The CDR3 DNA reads TGTGCCAGCAGTTGGGACTTTGGCCGGATCCTAGCCAAAAACATTCAGTACTTC.

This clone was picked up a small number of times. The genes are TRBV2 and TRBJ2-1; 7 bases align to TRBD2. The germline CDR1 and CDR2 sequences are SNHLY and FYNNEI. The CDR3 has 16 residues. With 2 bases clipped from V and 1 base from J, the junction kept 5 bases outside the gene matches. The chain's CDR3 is CASSEWSGGSYNEQFF. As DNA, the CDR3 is TGTGCCAGCAGTGAATGGTCGGGAGGTTCCTACAATGAGCAGTTCTTC.

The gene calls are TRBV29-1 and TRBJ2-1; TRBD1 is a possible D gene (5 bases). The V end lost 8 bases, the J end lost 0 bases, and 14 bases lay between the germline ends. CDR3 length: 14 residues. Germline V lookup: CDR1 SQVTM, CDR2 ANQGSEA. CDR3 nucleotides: TGCAGCTTCATAGACAGACTCTCCTACAATGAGCAGTTCTTC. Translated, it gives CSFIDRLSYNEQFF.

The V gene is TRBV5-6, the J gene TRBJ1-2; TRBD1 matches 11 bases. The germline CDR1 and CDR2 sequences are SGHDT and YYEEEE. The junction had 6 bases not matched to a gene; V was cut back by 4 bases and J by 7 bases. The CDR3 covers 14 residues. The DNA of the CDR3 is TGTGCCAGCAGCCTAGAGGACAGGGGGCCTGGCTACACCTTC. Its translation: CASSLEDRGPGYTF.

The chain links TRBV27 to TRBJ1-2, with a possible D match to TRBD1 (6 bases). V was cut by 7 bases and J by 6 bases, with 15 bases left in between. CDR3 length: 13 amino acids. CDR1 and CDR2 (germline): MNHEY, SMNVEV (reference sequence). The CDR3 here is CASTFNRAHGYTF. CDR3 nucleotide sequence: TGTGCCAGCACCTTCAACAGGGCCCATGGCTACACCTTC.

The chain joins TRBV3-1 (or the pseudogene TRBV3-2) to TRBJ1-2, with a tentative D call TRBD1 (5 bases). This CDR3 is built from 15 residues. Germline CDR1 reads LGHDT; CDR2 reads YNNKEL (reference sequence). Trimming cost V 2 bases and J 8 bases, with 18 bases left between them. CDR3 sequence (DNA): TGTGCCAGCAGCCAATCGGACACCAATCAGCGAGGCTACACCTTC. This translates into CASSQSDTNQRGYTF.

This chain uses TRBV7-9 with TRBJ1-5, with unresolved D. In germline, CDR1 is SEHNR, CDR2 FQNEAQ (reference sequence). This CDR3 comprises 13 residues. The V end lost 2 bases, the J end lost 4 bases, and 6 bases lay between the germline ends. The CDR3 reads CASSLPGNQPQHF. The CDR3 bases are TGTGCCAGCAGCTTACCGGGTAATCAGCCCCAGCATTTT.

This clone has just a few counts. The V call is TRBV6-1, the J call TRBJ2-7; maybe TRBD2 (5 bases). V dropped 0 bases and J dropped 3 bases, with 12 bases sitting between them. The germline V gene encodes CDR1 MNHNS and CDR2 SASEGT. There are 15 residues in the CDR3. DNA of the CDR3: TGTGCCAGCAGTGAAGCGAGCGGAGTGCGCTACGAGCAGTACTTC. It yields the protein CASSEASGVRYEQYF.

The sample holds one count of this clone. CDR3 DNA: TGTGCCAGCAGCAAAGTGGGGCCAACTAAAGGGACAGTCAAAAACATTCAGTACTTC. Its translation is CASSKVGPTKGTVKNIQYF. The chain has TRBV21-1 and TRBJ2-4; TRBD1 is the table's D call, not checked against the DNA. TRBV21-1 is given as a pseudogene. The CDR3 extends over 19 amino acids.

Here the CDR3 DNA reads TGTGCCAGCAGCTCTAGGGGGTCCGGGGAGCTGTTTTTT. Residues: CASSSRGSGELFF. The rearrangement joins TRBV11-3 to TRBJ2-2; D is perhaps TRBD1 (6 bases). CDR3 length: 13 residues. The germline CDR1 and CDR2 sequences are SGHNT and YENEEA. Trimming removed 4 bases from V and 6 bases from J, with 9 bases in between.

The CDR3 sequence is CASSQIDAGGLGEQYF. In DNA, the CDR3 is TGTGCCAGCAGCCAGATAGATGCGGGGGGCTTAGGAGAGCAGTACTTC. The rearrangement uses TRBV3-1 (or the pseudogene TRBV3-2) and TRBJ2-7; 8 bases are shared with TRBD2. The J segment lost 7 bases and the V segment lost 3 bases, leaving 14 bases of the junction unmatched. CDR1 LGHDT and CDR2 YNNKEL come from the germline V gene (reference sequence). This CDR3 is 16 amino acids long.

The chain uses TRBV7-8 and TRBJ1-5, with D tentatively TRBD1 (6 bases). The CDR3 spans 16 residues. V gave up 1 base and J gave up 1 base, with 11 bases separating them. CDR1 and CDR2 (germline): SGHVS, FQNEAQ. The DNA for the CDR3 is TGTGCCAGCAGCTTAGGAGGGGGTAGCAGCAATCAGCCCCAGCATTTT. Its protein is CASSLGGGSSNQPQHF.

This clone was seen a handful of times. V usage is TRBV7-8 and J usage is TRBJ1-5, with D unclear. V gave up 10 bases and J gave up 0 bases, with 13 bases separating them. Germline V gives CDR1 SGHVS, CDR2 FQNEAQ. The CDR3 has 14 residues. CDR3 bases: TGTGCCACCACCGGAGGTTATAGCAATCAGCCCCAGCATTTT. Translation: CATTGGYSNQPQHF.

In DNA, the CDR3 is TGTGCCAGCATTCCGGGACTAGCGACCGGGGAGCTGTTTTTT. Its translation: CASIPGLATGELFF. The V call is TRBV2, the J call TRBJ2-2; TRBD2 matches at 10 bases. Germline lookup yields CDR1 SNHLY and CDR2 FYNNEI. This CDR3 contains 14 residues. The V segment lost 7 bases and the J segment 5 bases; nucleotides outside the gene matches: 4.

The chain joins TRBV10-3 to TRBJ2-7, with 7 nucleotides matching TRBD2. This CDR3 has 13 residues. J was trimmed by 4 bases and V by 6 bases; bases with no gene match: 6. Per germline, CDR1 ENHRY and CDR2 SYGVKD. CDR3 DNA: TGTGCCATCAGCTCTCTAGCGGTTTACGAGCAGTACTTC. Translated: CAISSLAVYEQYF.

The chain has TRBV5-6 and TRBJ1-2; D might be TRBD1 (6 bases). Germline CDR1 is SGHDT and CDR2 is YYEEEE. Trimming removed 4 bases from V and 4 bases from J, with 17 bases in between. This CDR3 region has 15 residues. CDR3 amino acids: CASSGALQGIYGYTF. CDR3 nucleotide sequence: TGTGCCAGCAGCGGGGCCCTACAGGGTATCTATGGCTACACCTTC. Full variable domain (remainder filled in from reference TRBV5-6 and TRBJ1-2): DAGVTQSPTHLIKTRGQQVTLRCSPKSGHDTVSWYQQALGQGPQFIFQYYEEEERQRGNFPDRFSGHQFPNYSSELNVNALLLGDSALYLCASSGALQGIYGYTFGSGTRLTVV.

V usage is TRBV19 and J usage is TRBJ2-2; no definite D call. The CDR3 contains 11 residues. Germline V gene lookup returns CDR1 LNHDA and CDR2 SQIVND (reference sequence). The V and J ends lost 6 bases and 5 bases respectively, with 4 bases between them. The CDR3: CASSQTGELFF. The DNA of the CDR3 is TGTGCCAGTAGCCAAACCGGGGAGCTGTTTTTT.

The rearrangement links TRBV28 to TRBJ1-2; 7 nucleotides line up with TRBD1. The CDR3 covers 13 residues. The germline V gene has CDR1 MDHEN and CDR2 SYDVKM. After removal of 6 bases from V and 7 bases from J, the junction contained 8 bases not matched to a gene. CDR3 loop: CASRYRGGSGYTF. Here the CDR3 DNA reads TGTGCCAGCAGGTACAGGGGAGGAAGTGGCTACACCTTC.

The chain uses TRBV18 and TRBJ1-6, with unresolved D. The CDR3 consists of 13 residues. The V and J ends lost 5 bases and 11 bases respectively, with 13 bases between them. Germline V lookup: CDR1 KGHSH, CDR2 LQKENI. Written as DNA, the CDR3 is TGTGCCAGCTCAACGGGGATCCAAGCACCCCTCCACTTT. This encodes CASSTGIQAPLHF.

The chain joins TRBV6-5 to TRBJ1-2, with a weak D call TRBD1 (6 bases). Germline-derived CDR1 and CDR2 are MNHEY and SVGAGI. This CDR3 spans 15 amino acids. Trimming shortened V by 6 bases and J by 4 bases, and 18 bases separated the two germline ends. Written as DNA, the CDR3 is TGTGCCAGCAGCTACGAGGGGGGAGGGTCCTATGGCTACACCTTC. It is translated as CASSYEGGGSYGYTF.

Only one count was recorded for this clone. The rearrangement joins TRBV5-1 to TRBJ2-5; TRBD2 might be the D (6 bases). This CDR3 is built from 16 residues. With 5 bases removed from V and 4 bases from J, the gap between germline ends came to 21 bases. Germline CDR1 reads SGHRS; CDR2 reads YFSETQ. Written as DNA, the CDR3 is TGCGCCAGCAGTTCCTCTAGCGAAGGGGTGCCAGAGACCCAGTACTTC. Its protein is CASSSSSEGVPETQYF.

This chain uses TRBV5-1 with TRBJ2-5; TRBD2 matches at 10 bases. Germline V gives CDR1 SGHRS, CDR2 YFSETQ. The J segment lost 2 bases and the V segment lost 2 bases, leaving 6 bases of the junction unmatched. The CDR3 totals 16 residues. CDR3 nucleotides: TGCGCCAGCAGCTTTGCTAGCGGGAGTCGGCAAGAGACCCAGTACTTC. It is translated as CASSFASGSRQETQYF.

Here the CDR3 reads CASSVAAGLGAPFRFYEQYF. Here the CDR3 DNA reads TGTGCCAGCAGCGTAGCTGCGGGACTAGGAGCGCCGTTTCGTTTCTACGAGCAGTACTTC. The chain uses TRBV9 and TRBJ2-7; 8 nucleotides line up with TRBD2. V shed 0 bases and J 3 bases; nucleotides not matched to a gene: 20. The CDR3 runs to 20 residues. Germline V gene sequence: CDR1 SGDLS, CDR2 YYNGEE. Complete variable domain (other parts from reference TRBV9 and TRBJ2-7): DSGVTQTPKHLITATGQRVTLRCSPRSGDLSVYWYQQSLDQGLQFLIQYYNGEERAKGNILERFSAQQFPDLHSELNLSSLELGDSALYFCASSVAAGLGAPFRFYEQYFGPGTRLTVT.

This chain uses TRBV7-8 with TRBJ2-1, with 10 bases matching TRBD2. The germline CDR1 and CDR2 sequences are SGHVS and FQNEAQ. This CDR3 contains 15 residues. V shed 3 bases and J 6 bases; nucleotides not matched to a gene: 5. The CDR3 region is CASSFSSGRANEQFF. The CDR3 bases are TGTGCCAGCAGCTTTTCCAGCGGGAGGGCCAATGAGCAGTTCTTC.

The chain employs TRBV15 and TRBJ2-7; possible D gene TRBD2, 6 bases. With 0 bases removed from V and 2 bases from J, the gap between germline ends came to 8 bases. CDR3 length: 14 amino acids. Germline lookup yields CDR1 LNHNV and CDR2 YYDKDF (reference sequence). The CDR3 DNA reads TGTGCCACCAGCAGAGATACGGGAGCCTACGAGCAGTACTTC. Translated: CATSRDTGAYEQYF.

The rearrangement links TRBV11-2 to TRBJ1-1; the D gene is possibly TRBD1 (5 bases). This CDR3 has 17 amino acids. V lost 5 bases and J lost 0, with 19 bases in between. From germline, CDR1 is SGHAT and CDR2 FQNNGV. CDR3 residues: CASSQPFTGELNTEAFF. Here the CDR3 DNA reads TGTGCCAGCAGCCAACCCTTTACAGGAGAGTTGAACACTGAAGCTTTCTTT. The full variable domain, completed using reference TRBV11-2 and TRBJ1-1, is EAGVAQSPRYKIIEKRQSVAFWCNPISGHATLYWYQQILGQGPKLLIQFQNNGVVDDSQLPKDRFSAERLKGVDSTLKIQPAKLEDSAVYLCASSQPFTGELNTEAFFGQGTRLTVV.

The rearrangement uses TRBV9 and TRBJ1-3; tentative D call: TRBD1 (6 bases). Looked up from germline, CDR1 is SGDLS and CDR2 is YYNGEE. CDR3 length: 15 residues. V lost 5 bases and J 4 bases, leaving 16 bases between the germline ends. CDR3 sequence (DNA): TGTGCCAGCAGTTCTTGGACAGAGTCAGGAAACACCATATATTTT. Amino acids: CASSSWTESGNTIYF.